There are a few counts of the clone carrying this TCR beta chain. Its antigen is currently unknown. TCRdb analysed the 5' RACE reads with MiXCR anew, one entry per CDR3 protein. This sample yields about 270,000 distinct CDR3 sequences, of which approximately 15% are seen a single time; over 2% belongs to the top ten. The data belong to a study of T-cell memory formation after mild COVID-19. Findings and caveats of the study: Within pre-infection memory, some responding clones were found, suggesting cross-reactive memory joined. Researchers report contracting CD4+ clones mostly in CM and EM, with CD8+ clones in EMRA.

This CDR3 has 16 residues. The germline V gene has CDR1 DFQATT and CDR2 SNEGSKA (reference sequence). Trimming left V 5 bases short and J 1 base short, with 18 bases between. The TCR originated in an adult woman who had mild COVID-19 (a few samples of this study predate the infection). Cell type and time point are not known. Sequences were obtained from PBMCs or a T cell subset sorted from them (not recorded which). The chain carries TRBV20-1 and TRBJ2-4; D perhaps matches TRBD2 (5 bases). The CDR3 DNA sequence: TGCAGTGCTCACCGCCCTTCGGGGAACGCCAAAAACATTCAGTACTTC. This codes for CSAHRPSGNAKNIQYF.